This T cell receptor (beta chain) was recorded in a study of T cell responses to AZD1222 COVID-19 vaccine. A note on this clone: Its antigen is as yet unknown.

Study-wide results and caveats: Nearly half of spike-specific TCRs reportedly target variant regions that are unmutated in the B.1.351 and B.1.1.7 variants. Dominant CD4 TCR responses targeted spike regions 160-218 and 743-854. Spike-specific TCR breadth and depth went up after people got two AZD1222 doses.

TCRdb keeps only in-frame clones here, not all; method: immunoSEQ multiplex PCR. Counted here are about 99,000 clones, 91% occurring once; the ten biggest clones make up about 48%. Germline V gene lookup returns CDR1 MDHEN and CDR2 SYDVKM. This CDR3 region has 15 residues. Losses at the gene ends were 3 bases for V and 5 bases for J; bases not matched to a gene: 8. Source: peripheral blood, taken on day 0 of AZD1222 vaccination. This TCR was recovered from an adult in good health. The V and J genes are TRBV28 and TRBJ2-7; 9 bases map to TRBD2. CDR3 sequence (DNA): TGTGCCAGCAGTTTGAATTCGGGACTAGCCGACGAGCAGTACTTC. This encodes CASSLNSGLADEQYF. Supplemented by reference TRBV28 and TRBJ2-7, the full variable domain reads DVKVTQSSRYLVKRTGEKVFLECVQDMDHENMFWYRQDPGLGLRLIYFSYDVKMKEKGDIPEGYSVSREKKERFSLILESASTNQTSMYLCASSLNSGLADEQYFGPGTRLTVT.